This is a list of T cell receptor beta chains from one sample in a study of blood T cell repertoires in COVID-19. Method: immunoSEQ multiplex PCR; TCRdb's copy keeps in-frame clones and lacks some. The data show about 250,000 clones, roughly 80% seen once. The specimen sequenced was PBMCs or T cells enriched from blood (not recorded which). These receptors were obtained from a man aged 35 to 55 who had been exposed to COVID-19. CDR3s include the opening cysteine and the closing phenylalanine or tryptophan. The D gene is left open where the match is weak. The listing skips clone size in some rows; elsewhere it reads once, few, many or a size class.

clone_size | d_call | j_call | v_call | cdr3_length | cdr3_aa | cdr3_nt
- | TRBD1 | TRBJ1-1 | TRBV29-1 | 12 | CSVTGGYTEAFF | TGCAGCGTAACAGGGGGCTACACTGAAGCTTTCTTT
once | - | TRBJ1-2 | TRBV12-3/TRBV12-4 | 13 | CASSLTPGSGYTF | TGTGCCAGCAGTTTAACTCCCGGGTCTGGCTACACCTTC
- | TRBD1 | TRBJ1-5 | TRBV30 | 13 | CAWSRQGDQPQHF | TGTGCCTGGAGTAGACAGGGCGATCAGCCCCAGCATTTT
- | - | TRBJ1-1 | TRBV2 | 13 | CASSQWEEGEAFF | TGTGCCAGCAGTCAATGGGAGGAGGGGGAAGCTTTCTTT
- | - | TRBJ1-5 | TRBV5-1 | 17 | CASSLSAVRHQMRPQHF | TGCGCCAGCAGCTTGTCCGCCGTGAGACACCAAATGCGGCCCCAGCATTTT
once | TRBD2 | TRBJ2-3 | TRBV10-1 | 13 | CASGAGDKDTQYF | TGCGCCAGCGGAGCGGGAGATAAAGATACGCAGTATTTT
once | - | TRBJ1-2 | TRBV5-1 | 15 | CASSPSLMGPHGYTF | TGCGCCAGCAGCCCGTCTTTAATGGGGCCCCATGGCTACACCTTC
- | TRBD1 | TRBJ2-7 | TRBV3-1/TRBV3-2 | 15 | CASSRLWTGTYEQYF | TGTGCCAGCAGCCGGCTTTGGACAGGAACTTACGAGCAGTACTTC
- | - | TRBJ1-1 | TRBV11-3 | 14 | CASSLNRGGTEAFF | TGTGCCAGCAGCTTGAATAGGGGGGGCACTGAAGCTTTCTTT
- | - | TRBJ2-6 | TRBV9 | 14 | CASSVVSGANVLTF | TGTGCCAGCAGCGTAGTGAGCGGGGCCAACGTCCTGACTTTC
- | - | TRBJ2-6 | TRBV19 | 15 | CASHALMSGANVLTF | TGTGCCAGTCACGCACTCATGTCTGGGGCCAACGTCCTGACTTTC
few | - | TRBJ1-2 | TRBV5-1 | 14 | CASTRDNGDYGYTF | TGCGCCAGCACTCGGGACAACGGAGACTATGGCTACACCTTC
- | - | TRBJ1-5 | TRBV6-5 | 15 | CASSWTEDSNQPQHF | TGTGCCAGCAGTTGGACAGAAGATAGCAATCAGCCCCAGCATTTT